The 26 T cell receptor beta chains below all came from one sample that was sequenced in a study of T cells in Graves' hyperthyroidism and ophthalmopathy. Researchers took RNA transcripts and amplified the TCR beta CDR3 regions from them. With the HTBI primer set, the TCR CDR3 went through a first round of RT-PCR. TCRdb processed the multiplex PCR reads anew with MiXCR; each CDR3 protein has one entry. This table holds some 320,000 distinct CDR3 sequences, around 13% found once. The sample taken for sequencing was blood. These receptors were taken from a woman in her 40s with Graves' ophthalmopathy.

A few counts support this clonotype. The chain combines TRBV5-1 with TRBJ1-1; tentative D call: TRBD1 (5 bases). CDR1 and CDR2 from the germline V gene are SGHRS and YFSETQ. This CDR3 has 12 amino acids. Between the trimmed V and J ends, which lost 3 bases and 11 bases, there was a span of 14 bases. This chain's CDR3 is CASSSGPREAFF. The CDR3 coding sequence is TGCGCCAGCAGCTCTGGGCCCAGGGAGGCTTTCTTT.

The J gene is TRBJ2-1, the V gene TRBV7-8; the D gene is possibly TRBD1 (6 bases). The V and J ends lost 2 bases and 0 bases respectively, with 11 bases between them. CDR3 length equals 16 residues. CDR1 SGHVS and CDR2 FQNEAQ come from the germline V gene. The CDR3 region has the DNA TGTGCCAGCAGCTTAACCCCAGGGGCCTCCTACAATGAGCAGTTCTTC. It codes for CASSLTPGASYNEQFF.

In its sample, this clonotype was seen many times. A much larger clone sits a single nucleotide away, making a read error possible. As DNA, the CDR3 is TGTGCCAGCAATTTCATAGTGGATACGCAGTATTTT. Residues: CASNFIVDTQYF. The V call is TRBV12-3 or TRBV12-4, the J call TRBJ2-3; D call uncertain. This CDR3 is 12 amino acids long. V was clipped by 7 bases and J by 6 bases, with 11 bases between them.

This clonotype has a handful of counts. The V and J genes are TRBV19 and TRBJ2-3, with D maybe TRBD2 (6 bases). The CDR3 is made up of 13 amino acids. In germline, CDR1 is LNHDA, CDR2 SQIVND (reference sequence). Trimming took off 9 bases at V and 3 bases at J, with 13 bases between the two ends. The CDR3 region is CASEVSGTDTQYF. The DNA of the CDR3 is TGTGCCAGCGAGGTGAGCGGGACAGATACGCAGTATTTT.

This clonotype was seen at least ten times. The V call is TRBV6-1, the J call TRBJ2-2; 9 bases align to TRBD2. The germline CDR1 and CDR2 sequences are MNHNS and SASEGT. The CDR3 extends over 13 amino acids. V shed 8 bases, J shed 7 bases, and the junction held 5 bases outside the gene matches. The DNA for the CDR3 is TGTGCCAGCCGAGAACTAGCGGGCGGGGAGCTGTTTTTT. The encoded protein is CASRELAGGELFF.

This clonotype was seen only a few times. The rearrangement links TRBV29-1 to TRBJ2-1; TRBD2 aligns across 9 bases. The CDR3 length is 13 residues. Germline CDR1 and CDR2: SQVTM and ANQGSEA. Trimming at V came to 4 bases and at J to 12 bases, leaving 10 bases not matched to a gene. The CDR3 here is CSVGAGGHKSQFF. DNA of the CDR3: TGCAGCGTTGGAGCGGGGGGTCATAAATCGCAGTTCTTC.

This clonotype was picked up many times. The J gene is TRBJ2-1, the V gene TRBV2; TRBD2 agrees at 11 bases. The CDR3 is 14 residues long. Germline-derived CDR1 and CDR2 are SNHLY and FYNNEI. V was pared by 8 bases and J by 8 bases, with 8 bases of the junction left unmatched. CDR3 amino acids: CASGWLAGGDEQFF. DNA of the CDR3: TGTGCCAGCGGATGGCTAGCGGGAGGCGATGAGCAGTTCTTC. The full variable domain, rest sourced from reference TRBV2 and TRBJ2-1, is EPEVTQTPSHQVTQMGQEVILRCVPISNHLYFYWYRQILGQKVEFLVSFYNNEISEKSEIFDDQFSVERPDGSNFTLKIRSTKLEDSAMYFCASGWLAGGDEQFFGPGTRLTVL.

This clonotype was picked up many times. V is TRBV2 and J is TRBJ1-5; D remains ambiguous. V lost 4 bases to trimming and J lost 5 bases, with 3 bases between them. CDR3 length: 11 residues. Germline V lookup: CDR1 SNHLY, CDR2 FYNNEI. The CDR3 here is CASSGDQPQHF. The DNA for the CDR3 is TGTGCCAGCAGTGGTGATCAGCCCCAGCATTTT.

This clonotype showed up just a few times. Germline is not matched at one junction end, which may reflect a read error. This chain joins TRBV7-9 and TRBJ2-7; 14 bases line up with TRBD2. CDR1 is SEHNR, CDR2 FQNEAQ, per germline (reference sequence). CDR3 length: 16 amino acids. The DNA for the CDR3 is TGTGCCAGCAGCTACGGACTAGCGGGAGGAATGGGCGAGCGGTACTTC. This sequence encodes CASSYGLAGGMGERYF.

For this clonotype: This may be a read error, as it is one base from a much larger clone. A read error is likely, as this CDR3 ends without the conserved phenylalanine or tryptophan. The chain joins TRBV2 to TRBJ1-3; TRBD1 matches 8 bases. The CDR3 sequence is 16 residues long. Germline loops: CDR1 SNHLY, CDR2 FYNNEI. The trim removed 4 bases at V and 1 base at J, leaving 6 bases unmatched. The chain's CDR3 is CASSVEQGDSGNTIYS. CDR3 nucleotide sequence: TGTGCCAGCAGTGTGGAACAGGGGGATTCTGGAAACACCATATATTCT.

This clonotype was picked up many times. This rearrangement joins TRBV20-1 to TRBJ2-1, with 9 bases that match TRBD2. This CDR3 spans 17 amino acids. Per germline, CDR1 DFQATT and CDR2 SNEGSKA (reference sequence). V dropped 4 bases and J dropped 7; count of bases not matched to a gene: 17. CDR3 DNA: TGCAGTGCTAAGGTCGGCGAGCGGGGGGCTCCGGGGAATGAGCAGTTCTTC. It encodes CSAKVGERGAPGNEQFF.

The chain combines TRBV19 with TRBJ2-3, with TRBD1 matching over 8 bases. With 10 bases clipped from V and 2 bases from J, the junction kept 5 bases outside the gene matches. The CDR3 extends over 13 amino acids. CDR1 is LNHDA and CDR2 is SQIVND in the germline V gene (reference sequence). DNA of the CDR3: TGTGCCACCCAGGACAGGGCCACAGATACGCAGTATTTT. Amino acid sequence: CATQDRATDTQYF.

Here the CDR3 reads CASSEEGHTEQYF. The CDR3 nucleotides are TGTGCCAGCAGTGAAGAGGGCCATACCGAGCAGTACTTC. The V call is TRBV6-1, the J call TRBJ2-7, with D uncertain. Trimming removed 1 base at V and 6 bases at J, with 10 bases between. Germline CDR1 reads MNHNS; CDR2 reads SASEGT. CDR3 length: 13 amino acids.

This clonotype was recorded a few times. The chain recombines TRBV27 with TRBJ2-1; 11 nucleotides align to TRBD2. This CDR3 has 12 residues. V shed 11 bases, J shed 9 bases, and the junction held 6 bases outside the gene matches. Germline values: CDR1 MNHEY, CDR2 SMNVEV (reference sequence). CDR3 nucleotide sequence: TGTGCCGTAACTAGCGGGAGAGGTGAGCAGTTCTTC. Protein: CAVTSGRGEQFF.

This clonotype has a count of ten or more. The rearrangement joins TRBV12-3 or TRBV12-4 to TRBJ1-4, with D possibly matching TRBD1 (6 bases). V was pared by 1 base and J by 10 bases, with 10 bases between. This CDR3 contains 13 residues. The DNA for the CDR3 is TGTGCCAGCAGTTTAGAGACAGGAGGAAAACTGTTTTTT. Protein: CASSLETGGKLFF.

This clonotype was found many times. CDR3 loop: CSAPAHRRDLLYEQYF. The CDR3 coding sequence is TGCAGTGCCCCCGCCCATCGACGGGACTTGCTTTACGAGCAGTACTTC. The chain has TRBV20-1 and TRBJ2-7; D is possibly TRBD2 (6 bases). Per the germline V gene, CDR1 is DFQATT and CDR2 is SNEGSKA (reference sequence). The CDR3 runs 16 residues. The V gene lost 6 bases and the J gene lost 4 bases, with 25 bases spanning the gap.

In this sample, this clonotype turned up many times. The chain recombines TRBV29-1 with TRBJ2-1; TRBD1 matches at 9 bases. This CDR3 comprises 14 residues. Germline values: CDR1 SQVTM, CDR2 ANQGSEA. J lost 5 bases, V lost 7 bases, and 9 bases had no gene match. The CDR3 protein is CSAGGTGSNNEQFF. CDR3 nucleotide sequence: TGCAGCGCTGGGGGGACAGGGTCCAACAATGAGCAGTTCTTC.

Details on this clonotype: A much larger clone sits a single nucleotide away, making a read error possible. This sequence joins TRBV20-1 and TRBJ2-7, with TRBD1 matching 10 bases. The CDR3 totals 14 residues. The germline V gene has CDR1 DFQATT and CDR2 SNEGSKA (reference sequence). The CDR3 coding sequence is TGCGGTGCTAGGGAGACAGGGGGCTTAGGGGAGCAGTACTTC. Protein product: CGARETGGLGEQYF.

This clonotype was seen many times. Here the CDR3 DNA reads TGTGCCAGCAGCTCCCCCGGGACAGGGGACAATGGCTACACCTTC. Protein product: CASSSPGTGDNGYTF. The chain carries TRBV7-9 and TRBJ1-2, with 10 bases fitting TRBD1. Germline CDR1 reads SEHNR; CDR2 reads FQNEAQ (reference sequence). V was clipped by 4 bases and J by 6 bases; unmatched bases: 8. This CDR3 region has 15 residues. The whole variable domain, filled in from reference TRBV7-9 and TRBJ1-2, reads DTGVSQNPRHKITKRGQNVTFRCDPISEHNRLYWYRQTLGQGPEFLTYFQNEAQLEKSRLLSDRFSAERPKGSFSTLEIQRTEQGDSAMYLCASSSPGTGDNGYTFGSGTRLTVV.

Many counts were recorded for this clonotype. This chain joins TRBV29-1 and TRBJ2-1; no reliable D call. Germline loops: CDR1 SQVTM, CDR2 ANQGSEA. Trimming left V 4 bases short and J 7 bases short, with 11 bases between. The CDR3 contains 12 residues. The CDR3 region has the DNA TGCAGCGTTGGGGTAGCTTCGAATGAGCAGTTCTTC. This sequence encodes CSVGVASNEQFF.

This clonotype was detected a few times. The chain couples TRBV3-1 to TRBJ2-1, with 11 bases aligning to TRBD2. The CDR3 length is 18 residues. Germline assignment: CDR1 LGHDT and CDR2 YNNKEL (reference sequence). Trimming cost V 4 bases and J 8 bases; bases outside gene matches: 16. The DNA of the CDR3 is TGTGCCAGCAGCCCTAAGACTAGCGGGACCTTAGGTAAGGATGAGCAGTTCTTC. Protein sequence: CASSPKTSGTLGKDEQFF.

The table lists this clonotype with a count of one. A much larger clone differs from this one at a single base, so this may be a read error. The V and J genes are TRBV28 and TRBJ2-4, with no clear D. V shed 7 bases and J shed 2 bases, with 9 bases lying between them. Germline CDR1 MDHEN, CDR2 SYDVKM. There are 13 residues in the CDR3. In DNA, the CDR3 is TGTGCCAGCAACGGTCTATCCAAAAACATTCAGTACTTC. This translates into CASNGLSKNIQYF.

This clonotype appeared many times. The chain couples TRBV7-9 to TRBJ2-7; the D gene could be TRBD1 or TRBD2 (6 bases each). This CDR3 spans 13 amino acids. Trimming removed 3 bases from V and 2 bases from J, with 8 bases in between. CDR1 and CDR2 (germline): SEHNR, FQNEAQ (reference sequence). For the CDR3, the DNA is TGTGCCAGCAGCTTCGGGGGCACCTACGAGCAGTACTTC. This codes for CASSFGGTYEQYF.

V gene TRBV25-1 combines with J gene TRBJ2-3, with a tentative D call TRBD1 (6 bases). Germline assignment: CDR1 MGHDK and CDR2 SYGVNS. There are 15 residues in the CDR3. The ends were cut back, 3 bases at V and 1 base at J, with 11 bases in the middle. CDR3 in DNA: TGTGCCAGCAGTGACTGGGACACTGGCACAGATACGCAGTATTTT. Protein product: CASSDWDTGTDTQYF.

This clonotype was observed at least ten times. The chain is built from TRBV2 and TRBJ2-1, with a possible D match to TRBD2 (5 bases). This CDR3 comprises 12 residues. Looked up from germline, CDR1 is SNHLY and CDR2 is FYNNEI. The V and J ends lost 3 bases and 9 bases respectively, with 9 bases between them. The CDR3 loop is CASSDGVGEQFF. CDR3 bases: TGTGCCAGCAGTGACGGGGTAGGTGAGCAGTTCTTC.

This clonotype was seen at least ten times. V is TRBV6-5 and J is TRBJ1-2; tentatively, D is TRBD1 (6 bases). The CDR3 spans 13 residues. V shed 1 base and J shed 5 bases, with 8 bases lying between them. Per germline, CDR1 MNHEY and CDR2 SVGAGI. CDR3 nucleotide sequence: TGTGCCAGCAGTTACTTAACAGGGTATGGCTACACCTTC. This encodes CASSYLTGYGYTF.